This T cell receptor beta chain is from a study of T cell responses to AZD1222 COVID-19 vaccine. CDR1 and CDR2 (germline): KGHDR, SFDVKD. This CDR3 has 16 amino acids. Trimming took off 5 bases at V and 0 bases at J, with 12 bases between the two ends. Data came from immunoSEQ multiplex PCR; TCRdb stores just in-frame clones and leaves some out. In the table there are more than 100,000 clones, roughly 91% of which are singletons. This sequence joins TRBV24-1 and TRBJ2-2; D is unclear. The material sequenced was peripheral blood, taken on day 0 of AZD1222 vaccination. This clonotype originated in an adult in good health. The CDR3 DNA reads TGTGCCACCAGTGGTTCCCAGACATCGAACACCGGGGAGCTGTTTTTT. It encodes CATSGSQTSNTGELFF.